This TCR beta chain was identified in a study of CD8 T cells in Susac syndrome. This clonotype was observed a few times. RNA, at about 0.45 to 1 ug, was reverse transcribed with random hexamers. A single record per CDR3 protein comes from TCRdb applying MiXCR to the immunoSEQ multiplex PCR reads. Among about 300,000 distinct CDR3 sequences listed, 75% to 85% were seen once. The V gene's germline CDR1 is MNHEY and CDR2 SVGAGI. CDR3 length: 19 residues. The ends lost 0 bases at V and 4 bases at J; junction bases unmatched: 15. The genes are TRBV6-5 and TRBJ2-7, with 10 bases fitting TRBD1. The receptor's source is a human donor with multiple sclerosis. Input material: CD8+ T cells from PBMCs. The CDR3 here is CASSYSGGTGVSYGYEQYF. In nucleotides, the CDR3 is TGTGCCAGCAGTTACTCCGGCGGGACAGGGGTTAGTTATGGATACGAGCAGTACTTC.